The sequence of this T cell receptor beta chain was determined in a study of T-cell memory formation after mild COVID-19. This clonotype was found many times. The CDR3 totals 18 residues. Losses at the gene ends were 0 bases for V and 0 bases for J; bases not matched to a gene: 9. Per the germline V gene, CDR1 is SGHRS and CDR2 is YFSETQ. One entry per CDR3 protein results from TCRdb running MiXCR on the 5' RACE reads. The sample shows about 200,000 distinct CDR3 sequences, just over 9.5% of them seen only once. The source material was PBMCs or a T cell subset sorted from them (not recorded which). The chain is built from TRBV5-1 and TRBJ2-3; 8 bases agree with TRBD1. This receptor was obtained from a young man who had mild COVID-19 (a few samples of this study predate the infection). Cell type and time point are not known. For the CDR3, the DNA is TGCGCCAGCAGCTTGGCCCCAGGGGGCGAGGGAAGCACAGATACGCAGTATTTT. Protein: CASSLAPGGEGSTDTQYF.